The source of this T cell receptor beta chain is a study of cytomegalovirus exposure and HLA in healthy donors. Study outcomes and limitations: Most sequenced TCRs were rare (though some public TCRs occurred in many donors). A list of 150 to 200 TCR beta chains associated with cytomegalovirus was given. Presence/absence analysis assumed near-uniform sequencing depth across donors.

Primers: 60 Vbeta forward and 13 Jbeta reverse. Measured with immunoSEQ multiplex PCR; TCRdb has only the in-frame clones, and not every one. The table shows approximately 88,000 clones, with 64% occurring only once. J lost 8 bases, V lost 4 bases, and 10 bases had no gene match. The CDR3 runs to 16 residues. CDR1 and CDR2 from the germline V gene are ENHRY and SYGVKD. Comments on this clone: Its cognate antigen is unknown.

This chain links TRBV10-3 with TRBJ2-1, with 11 bases fitting TRBD2. The TCR sequence derives from a man in his sixties in good health and CMV-seronegative. The sample taken for sequencing was PBMCs. The CDR3 spells CAISGATSGRGYEQFF. The CDR3 DNA follows: TGTGCCATCAGTGGAGCTACTAGCGGGAGAGGCTATGAGCAGTTCTTC.